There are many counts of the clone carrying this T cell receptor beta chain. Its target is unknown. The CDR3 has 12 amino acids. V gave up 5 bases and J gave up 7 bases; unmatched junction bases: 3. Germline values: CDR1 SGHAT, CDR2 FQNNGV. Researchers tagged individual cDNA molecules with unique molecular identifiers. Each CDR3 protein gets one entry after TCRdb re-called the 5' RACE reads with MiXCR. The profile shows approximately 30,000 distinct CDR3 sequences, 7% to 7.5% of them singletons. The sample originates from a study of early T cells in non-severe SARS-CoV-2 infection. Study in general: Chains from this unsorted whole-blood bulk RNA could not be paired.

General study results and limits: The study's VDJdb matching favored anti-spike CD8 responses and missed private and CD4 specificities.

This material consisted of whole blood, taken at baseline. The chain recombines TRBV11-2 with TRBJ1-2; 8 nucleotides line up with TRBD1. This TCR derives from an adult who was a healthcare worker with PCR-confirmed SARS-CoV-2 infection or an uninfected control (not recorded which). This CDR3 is CASSPDRGGYTF. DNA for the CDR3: TGTGCCAGCAGCCCCGACAGGGGTGGCTACACCTTC.